These T cell receptor beta chains were read from a single sample in a study of Ad26.COV2.S vaccination and SARS-CoV-2 variants. The method was immunoSEQ multiplex PCR; TCRdb's version includes in-frame clones alone and lacks a portion of them. The sample gives fewer than 900,000 clones, around 90% of which show up once; approximately 1.5% is in the top ten. The material was peripheral blood, obtained in a trial of Ad26.COV2.S vaccine versus placebo. The receptor set was obtained from a person aged 18 to 65 who received the Ad26.COV2.S COVID-19 vaccine or a placebo. CDR3s include the opening cysteine and the closing phenylalanine or tryptophan. D genes are given only for firm matches. Not every row has a clone size; where given, it reads once, few, many or a size class.

J gene,D gene,V gene,CDR3 length,clone size,CDR3 DNA,CDR3 protein
TRBJ1-4,TRBD1,TRBV18,13,-,TGTGCCAGCTCACCACGACAGGGTGAAAAACTGTTTTTT,CASSPRQGEKLFF
TRBJ1-1,TRBD1,TRBV2,14,-,TGTGCCAGCAGCGATCCGGGACAGGTTCCCGAAGCTTTCTTT,CASSDPGQVPEAFF
TRBJ2-7,TRBD1,TRBV2,16,-,TGTGCCAGCAGCTACTCCTCGGGCAGGGGGATGCACGAGCAGTACTTC,CASSYSSGRGMHEQYF
TRBJ2-5,TRBD2,TRBV5-1,15,-,TGCGCCAGCAGCTTAGGGGCGGGGGGCGCGGAGACCCAGTACTTC,CASSLGAGGAETQYF
TRBJ2-7,-,TRBV11-2,12,-,TGTGCCAGCAGCTCGCCCGTCTACGAGCAGTACTTC,CASSSPVYEQYF
TRBJ2-3,TRBD1,TRBV18,15,-,TGTGCCAGCTCCCCGGGACAGGGAAAGGCAGATACGCAGTATTTT,CASSPGQGKADTQYF
TRBJ2-1,-,TRBV12-3/TRBV12-4,11,-,TGTGCCAGCAGTTTACTCGATGAGCAGTTCTTC,CASSLLDEQFF
TRBJ1-2,-,TRBV2,11,-,TGTGCCAGCAGTCCGAACTATGGCTACACCTTC,CASSPNYGYTF
TRBJ2-2,TRBD2,TRBV20-1,15,-,TGCAGTGCTAGTGGGGCGGGAGCGAACACCGGGGAGCTGTTTTTT,CSASGAGANTGELFF
TRBJ2-1,-,TRBV30,11,few,TGTGCCTGGAGTGAATACAATGAGCAGTTCTTC,CAWSEYNEQFF
TRBJ2-1,-,TRBV11-2,14,-,TGTGCCAGCAGCCTCGACCCCGGGGGCAATGAGCAGTTCTTC,CASSLDPGGNEQFF
TRBJ2-5,-,TRBV24-1,14,-,TGTGCCACCAGTGACCGTGACATACAAGAGACCCAGTACTTC,CATSDRDIQETQYF
TRBJ2-7,-,TRBV5-6,12,-,TGTGCCAGCAGCAGGGGCCCCTACGAGCAGTACTTC,CASSRGPYEQYF
TRBJ2-1,TRBD2,TRBV6-5,12,-,TGTGCCAGCAGTACTCGGGGGGGTGAGCAGTTCTTC,CASSTRGGEQFF
TRBJ1-5,-,TRBV30,14,-,TGTGCCTGGAGTGGAGGGGCGAATTTTCAGCCCCAGCATTTT,CAWSGGANFQPQHF
TRBJ2-1,-,TRBV7-2,15,-,TGTGCCAGCAGCCTCTCAGGACTTAGAGGGAATGAGCAGTTCTTC,CASSLSGLRGNEQFF
TRBJ1-2,-,TRBV6-5,14,-,TGTGCCAGCAGCGTCGGAGGGGCCTCGGATGGCTACACCTTC,CASSVGGASDGYTF
TRBJ2-5,TRBD2,TRBV7-9,17,-,TGTGCCAGCAGCTTCGACGAGAGTAGCGGGAGAAGAAAGACCCAGTACTTC,CASSFDESSGRRKTQYF
TRBJ1-1,-,TRBV11-2,14,-,TGTGCCAGCAGCCCCGAGGGGCCAGCACAAGAAGCTTTCTTT,CASSPEGPAQEAFF
TRBJ2-5,-,TRBV5-6,13,-,TGTGCCAGCAGCTCCTTAGGCCAAGAGACCCAGTACTTC,CASSSLGQETQYF
TRBJ1-5,-,TRBV20-1,17,-,TGCAGTGCTAGTAAAGGGAATCTCCGGGATAGCAATCAGCCCCAGCATTTT,CSASKGNLRDSNQPQHF
TRBJ1-3,TRBD1,TRBV5-4,13,once,TGTGCCAGCAGCTCTGACAGGGTAGACACCATATATTTT,CASSSDRVDTIYF
TRBJ2-7,-,TRBV4-1,13,-,TGCGCCAGCAGCCATCCCAAAGCCTACGAGCAGTACTTC,CASSHPKAYEQYF
TRBJ2-7,TRBD1,TRBV6-5,13,-,TGTGCCAGCAGTTACGGGGACAGATACGAGCAGTACTTC,CASSYGDRYEQYF
TRBJ2-3,-,TRBV30,14,-,TGTGCCTGGAGTGTAAACCAGCCCCCCGATACGCAGTATTTT,CAWSVNQPPDTQYF
TRBJ1-2,TRBD1,TRBV25-1,12,-,TGTGCCAGCAGAAAACAGGGGTTCGGCTACACCTTC,CASRKQGFGYTF
TRBJ2-2,-,TRBV10-3,15,-,TGTGCCATCAGCCTGGGGGCCCTGAACACCGGGGAGCTGTTTTTT,CAISLGALNTGELFF
TRBJ1-2,TRBD1,TRBV19,13,-,TGTGCCAGTAGTAGACAGGGTACCTATGGCTACACCTTC,CASSRQGTYGYTF
TRBJ1-2,-,TRBV6-6,10,few,TGTGCCATCCGAGGCTATGGCTACACCTTC,CAIRGYGYTF
TRBJ2-3,TRBD2,TRBV19,17,-,TGTGCCAGTAGTATAAGCTCGGGACTAGCGGTCACAGATACGCAGTATTTT,CASSISSGLAVTDTQYF
TRBJ2-7,-,TRBV7-2,14,-,TGTGCCAGCAGCTTAGGGACGCAGGGATTCGAGCAGTACTTC,CASSLGTQGFEQYF
TRBJ1-5,-,TRBV18,16,-,TGTGCCAGCTCACATCAGGGAGGAGGTAACAATCAGCCCCAGCATTTT,CASSHQGGGNNQPQHF
TRBJ1-5,TRBD1,TRBV2,15,-,TGTGCCAGCAGAGGACAGGTTAATAGCAATCAGCCCCAGCATTTT,CASRGQVNSNQPQHF
TRBJ2-1,-,TRBV6-5,15,-,TGTGCCAGCAGGGGGGCCGGAAAGGGGAACAATGAGCAGTTCTTC,CASRGAGKGNNEQFF
TRBJ1-2,-,TRBV29-1,12,-,TGCAGCGTTGTCGGTCAGCTCTATGGCTACACCTTC,CSVVGQLYGYTF
TRBJ1-5,-,TRBV15,15,-,TGTGCCACCAGCAGAGACAGGGGTCCCGATCAGCCCCAGCATTTT,CATSRDRGPDQPQHF
TRBJ2-7,TRBD2,TRBV30,18,once,TGTGCCTGGAGTCCCTGGGGGGTAGCGGGGGGAGGCGCCTACGAGCAGTACTTC,CAWSPWGVAGGGAYEQYF
TRBJ2-1,-,TRBV4-3,16,-,TGCGCCAGCAGCCAAGAGGAGGGTAGCGCGAGCAATGAGCAGTTCTTC,CASSQEEGSASNEQFF
TRBJ2-1,TRBD2,TRBV18,15,-,TGTGCCAGCTCACCGGGACTAGCGGGATGGAATGAGCAGTTCTTC,CASSPGLAGWNEQFF
TRBJ2-1,-,TRBV24-1,13,many,TGTGCCACCAGTGCCCTGGGGAGTAATGAGCAGTTCTTC,CATSALGSNEQFF
TRBJ1-5,-,TRBV5-1,14,-,TGCGCCAGCAGCTTGTATCCAGGCAATCAGCCCCAGCATTTT,CASSLYPGNQPQHF
TRBJ1-2,TRBD1,TRBV5-5,16,-,TGTGCCAGCAGCGCCGAACCGGGACAGGGTCTGAATGGCTACACCTTC,CASSAEPGQGLNGYTF
TRBJ2-3,-,TRBV2,15,-,TGTGCCAGCAGTGTCGGGGTAACTAGCACAGATACGCAGTATTTT,CASSVGVTSTDTQYF
TRBJ2-3,TRBD2,TRBV14,13,-,TGTGCCAGCAGCCCCCCGGGGGGTTATACGCAGTATTTT,CASSPPGGYTQYF
TRBJ1-2,-,TRBV4-1,13,-,TGCGCCAGCAGCCCGCCGGTCCCATCGTCCTACACCTTC,CASSPPVPSSYTF
TRBJ1-6,-,TRBV5-6,16,-,TGTGCCAGCAGCTTGGAGGGGTGGTCCTATAATTCACCCCTCCACTTT,CASSLEGWSYNSPLHF
TRBJ1-3,-,TRBV7-7,14,-,TGTGCCAGCAGTGAGGGTACTTCTGGAAACACCATATATTTT,CASSEGTSGNTIYF
TRBJ2-5,TRBD2,TRBV7-2,15,-,TGTGCCAGCAGCTTTGGGCGGGGGGGCACGAAGACCCAGTACTTC,CASSFGRGGTKTQYF
TRBJ1-5,-,TRBV15,14,few,TGTGCCACCAGCAGAGATCCAGACAATCAGCCCCAGCATTTT,CATSRDPDNQPQHF
TRBJ2-5,-,TRBV15,13,-,TGTGCCACCAGCAGAGAGAGGGTAGAGACCCAGTACTTC,CATSRERVETQYF
TRBJ1-2,-,TRBV11-2,15,-,TGTGCCAGCAGCTTCCCGGGACAAGGGAACTATGGCTACACCTTC,CASSFPGQGNYGYTF
TRBJ2-7,-,TRBV5-1,14,-,TGCGCCAGCAGCTTCGGCCAGGGAGTTGGCGAGCAGTACTTC,CASSFGQGVGEQYF
TRBJ2-1,-,TRBV20-1,15,-,TGCAGTGCTAGTGAGCGGGTCCCCTCCTACAATGAGCAGTTCTTC,CSASERVPSYNEQFF
TRBJ2-1,TRBD1,TRBV7-9,18,-,TGTGCCAGCGTTAGGGGGGTCGCCACCGGAACAGGGGGCTATGAGCAGTTCTTC,CASVRGVATGTGGYEQFF
TRBJ2-3,-,TRBV6-5,15,-,TGTGCCAGCAGTTACGCGGAAGGGGGCACAGATACGCAGTATTTT,CASSYAEGGTDTQYF
TRBJ1-6,-,TRBV7-6,14,-,TGTGCCAGCAGCTTAGCAGGGGCCAATTCACCCCTCCACTTT,CASSLAGANSPLHF
TRBJ2-1,TRBD2,TRBV19,17,-,TGTGCCAGTAGTCTATTTCCTAGCGGAGTAACTAGAAATGAGCAGTTCTTC,CASSLFPSGVTRNEQFF
TRBJ2-1,TRBD1,TRBV10-1,13,once,TGCGCCAGCCGCGGACAGGGCGGCAATGAGCAGTTCTTC,CASRGQGGNEQFF
TRBJ2-7,TRBD2,TRBV29-1,14,-,TGCAGCGCCGCTAGCGGGAGGGCCAACTACGAGCAGTACTTC,CSAASGRANYEQYF